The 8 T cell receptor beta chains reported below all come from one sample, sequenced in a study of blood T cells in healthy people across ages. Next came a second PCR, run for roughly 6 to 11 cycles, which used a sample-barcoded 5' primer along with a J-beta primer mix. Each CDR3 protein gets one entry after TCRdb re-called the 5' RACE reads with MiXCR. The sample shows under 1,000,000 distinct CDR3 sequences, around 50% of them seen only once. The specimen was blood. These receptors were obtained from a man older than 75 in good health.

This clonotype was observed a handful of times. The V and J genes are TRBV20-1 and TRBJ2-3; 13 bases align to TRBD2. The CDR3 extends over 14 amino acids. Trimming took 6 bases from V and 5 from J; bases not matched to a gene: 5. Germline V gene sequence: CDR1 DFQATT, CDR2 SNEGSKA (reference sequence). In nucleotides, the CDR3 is TGCAGTGCCACTAGCGGGAGGGCCGAAGATACGCAGTATTTT. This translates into CSATSGRAEDTQYF.

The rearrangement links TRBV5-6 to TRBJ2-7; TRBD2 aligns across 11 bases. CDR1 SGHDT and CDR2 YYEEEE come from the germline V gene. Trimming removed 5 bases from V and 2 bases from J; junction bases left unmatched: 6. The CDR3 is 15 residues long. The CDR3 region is CASSFGLAGAYEQYF. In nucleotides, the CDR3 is TGTGCCAGCAGTTTCGGACTAGCGGGCGCCTACGAGCAGTACTTC.

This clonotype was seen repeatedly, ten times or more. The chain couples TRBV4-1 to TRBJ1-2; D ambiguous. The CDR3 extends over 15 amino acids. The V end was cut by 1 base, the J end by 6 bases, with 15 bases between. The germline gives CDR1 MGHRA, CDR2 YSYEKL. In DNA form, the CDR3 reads TGCGCCAGCAGCCAAGTGTTACGGGGTGTCGATGGCTACACCTTC. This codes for CASSQVLRGVDGYTF.

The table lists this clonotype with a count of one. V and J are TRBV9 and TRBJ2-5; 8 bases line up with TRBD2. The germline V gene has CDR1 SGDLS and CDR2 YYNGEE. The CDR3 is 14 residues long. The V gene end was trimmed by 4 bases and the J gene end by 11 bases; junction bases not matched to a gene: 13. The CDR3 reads CASSYHAGGREQYF. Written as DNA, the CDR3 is TGTGCCAGCAGCTACCACGCGGGGGGTAGGGAGCAGTACTTC.

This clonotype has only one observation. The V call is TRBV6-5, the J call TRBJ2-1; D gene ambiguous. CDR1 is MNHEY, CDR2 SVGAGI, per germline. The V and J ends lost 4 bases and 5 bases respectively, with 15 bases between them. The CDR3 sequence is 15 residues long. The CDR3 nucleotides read TGTGCCAGCAGTTTTGAAGGGCGATCTCACAATGAGCAGTTCTTC. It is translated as CASSFEGRSHNEQFF.

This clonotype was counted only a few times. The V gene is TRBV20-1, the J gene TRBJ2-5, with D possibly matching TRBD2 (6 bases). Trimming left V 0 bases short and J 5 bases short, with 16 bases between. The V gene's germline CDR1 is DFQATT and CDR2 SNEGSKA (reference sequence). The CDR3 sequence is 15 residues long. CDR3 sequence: CSARDASDPGETQYF. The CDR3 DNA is TGCAGTGCTAGAGATGCTAGCGATCCTGGGGAGACCCAGTACTTC.

The CDR3 DNA follows: TGTGCCATCAGGAAGGGACAGGGGAGCTATGGCTACACCTTC. Amino acids: CAIRKGQGSYGYTF. The chain has TRBV10-3 and TRBJ1-2, with 10 bases lining up with TRBD1. With V trimmed by 6 bases and J by 4 bases, 5 bases remained unmatched. This CDR3 comprises 14 residues. Germline loops: CDR1 ENHRY, CDR2 SYGVKD.

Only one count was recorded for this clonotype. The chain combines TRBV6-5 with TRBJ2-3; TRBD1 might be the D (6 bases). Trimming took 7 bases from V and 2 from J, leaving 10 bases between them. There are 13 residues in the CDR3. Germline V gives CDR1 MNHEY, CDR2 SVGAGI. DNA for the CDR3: TGTGCCAGCAAACAGGGCATCACAGATACGCAGTATTTT. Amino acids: CASKQGITDTQYF.